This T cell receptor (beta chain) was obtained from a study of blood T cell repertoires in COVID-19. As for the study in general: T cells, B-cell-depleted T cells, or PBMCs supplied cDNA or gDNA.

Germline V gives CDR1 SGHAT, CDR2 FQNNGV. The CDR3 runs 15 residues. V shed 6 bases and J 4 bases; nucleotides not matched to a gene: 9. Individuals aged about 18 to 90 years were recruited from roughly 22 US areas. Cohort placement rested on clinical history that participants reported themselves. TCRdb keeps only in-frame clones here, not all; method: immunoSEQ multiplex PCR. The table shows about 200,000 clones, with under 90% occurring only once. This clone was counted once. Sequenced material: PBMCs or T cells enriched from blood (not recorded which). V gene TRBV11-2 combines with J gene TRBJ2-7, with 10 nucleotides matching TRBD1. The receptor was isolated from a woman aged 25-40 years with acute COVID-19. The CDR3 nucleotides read TGTGCCAGCAGGATGAGGACAGGGGGGTGGTACGAGCAGTACTTC. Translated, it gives CASRMRTGGWYEQYF.